This record looks at one T cell receptor (gamma chain) sequence and its context. This clone was seen just once. It lacks a known antigen. It has no much larger one-base neighbor in the sample; base qualities were not kept. One read alone is weak evidence. RNA extraction was carried out with the RNeasy mini kit, and reverse transcription was then done using Superscript III. Multiplex PCR was used to generate CDR3 amplicons, with pooled V-gene forward primers and a constant-region reverse primer carrying Illumina adaptor overhangs. After gel purification, the amplicons were indexed with Nextera index primers during 7 to 9 additional PCR cycles and then purified using AMPure XP beads. Libraries were sequenced on an Illumina MiSeq with paired-end 250 bp reads, dual indexing and around 22% PhiX spike-in. Regarding the original processing steps: FastQC was used to quality check the reads, while ea-utils fastq-join merged the TRG read pairs. Sequences were annotated with IMGT/HighV-QUEST, keeping only productive sequences with unambiguous V-gene assignment; clonotypes were defined by identical CDR3 sequence. VDJtools 1.1.1, tcR 2.2.3, Treemap and vegan Shannon diversity in R 3.4.4 were used for downstream analysis. TCRdb called clones anew from the public reads via CATT; matching DNA rows were later pooled. In this record, the V and J calls reflect TCRdb's handling and not the investigators' own analysis. The sample table records around 11,000 gamma-chain clones; over 40% of these occur just once. The biggest ten clones account for less than 2.5% of the sample.

This entry comes from a study of Vδ1+ human thymocytes (dated by TCRdb to the late 2010s). Study-wide context: mRNA-level TRG and TRD CDR3 repertoires of highly purified Vdelta1+ thymocytes from young children were characterised as a data resource. The multiplex-based CDR3 amplicon strategy had previously been validated against 5'RACE-based CDR3 amplicon generation methods. Beyond this particular receptor, the publication reports: Many TRG clonotypes were found to be shared between donors (up to about 7x10^3), whereas TRD repertoires were found to be essentially private (max roughly 120 shared). The thymic TRG and TRD repertoires appeared highly polyclonal, with Gaussian CDR3 length distributions, in contrast to the oligoclonal repertoires of peripheral blood. No clustering by age or sex was observed, so analyses did not stratify donors by these variables. Around a fifth of thymic TRD sequences were found to be Vdelta2 (and few were Vdelta3) despite high sort purity, in contrast to peripheral blood Vdelta1+ controls. Because unexpected Vdelta2 sequences could lead to misinterpretation of bulk repertoire data, the authors recommended using highly purified populations and single-cell validation.

Thymic samples were depleted of alphabeta T cells, then CD3+ TCRVdelta1+ TCRVdelta2- thymocytes were FACS-sorted. The purity of the sorted Vdelta1+ thymocytes was between roughly 98% and 99.6%. The thymic specimens were obtained from under 10 paediatric patients, aged about 5 days to 15 months, who were having corrective cardiac surgery. Thymic tissue was dispersed, and mononuclear cells were isolated on a Histopaque-1077 density gradient. The staining antibodies were anti-TCRVdelta1 clone TS8.2, anti-TCRVdelta2 clone B6, anti-CD3 clone HIT3a and anti-TCRalphabeta clone IP26. V is pruned by 2 bases and J by 9 bases, leaving 7 bases of the junction without a gene match. The cysteine opens and the phenylalanine closes a CDR3 of 12 amino acids. The only DNA kept is the CDR3, 36 bases in frame from the first base. The germline V gene supplies CDR1 EGSTGY and CDR2 YDSYTSSV.

This clonotype originated in a boy under two years old who had congenital heart surgery. Material: Vdelta1+ gamma-delta thymocytes from the thymus. According to the study, the label for this sample's cell subset or site signals: FACS-sorted CD3+ TCRalphabeta- TCRVdelta1+ TCRVdelta2- thymocytes. The V gene is TRGV4 and the J gene is TRGJ1 or TRGJ2. Here the J gene came from matching the DNA to germline, since TCRdb omits it. CDR3 reads: CATWDEGSKKLF. The DNA sequence is TGTGCCACCTGGGATGAAGGGAGTAAGAAACTCTTT.